In this sample, the clone carrying this TCR beta chain turned up once. Its antigen is not identified. Given the absence of the conserved phenylalanine or tryptophan at the CDR3 end, a read error is likely. Whole-study findings and limits: Larger-cohort validation covered only one TCR beta V-J rearrangement.

The sorted Tregs were CD4+CD25+CD127-/low cells. Constant-region reverse primers amplified full-length variable regions, followed by semi-nested Nested Universal Primer A PCR. MiXCR was run by TCRdb on the 5' RACE reads, yielding one entry per CDR3 protein. This sample has about 42,000 distinct CDR3 sequences, with around 20% found just once. V was clipped by 2 bases and J by 0 bases, with 13 bases between them. Per the germline V gene, CDR1 is MNHNS and CDR2 is SASEGT. This CDR3 comprises 17 residues. The sequence came from a female donor with breast cancer. Material: Tregs sorted from blood. The chain links TRBV6-1 to TRBJ1-4; possibly TRBD1 for D (6 bases). DNA of the CDR3: TGTGCCAGCAGTGAACAGGGGCTGTCGGCAACTAATGAAAAACTGTTTCTT. This translates into CASSEQGLSATNEKLFL.